This TCR beta chain was identified during a study of beta chain features in type 1 diabetes. Whole-study context: Healthy donors, compared against patients, showed similar age, gender and cell yields.

The whole isolated RNA underwent reverse transcription, so sequencing captured expressed TCRB transcripts. Profiled with immunoSEQ multiplex PCR; TCRdb holds only in-frame clones, not every one. The sample records 250,000 to 300,000 clones, 24% being singletons. In its sample, this clone was seen a few times. Its matching antigen is unknown. Cell sorting via CD45RO/CCR7/CD25/CD127/CD95/CD27 was performed to obtain CD4+ naive, central memory, regulatory and stem cell-like memory cells. The length of the CDR3 is 12 residues. Trimming cost V 3 bases and J 8 bases, with 9 bases left between them. Germline V gene sequence: CDR1 SEHNR, CDR2 FQNEAQ (reference sequence). Study outcomes and limitations: Insertions at VDJ junctions were less frequent in type 1 diabetes patients. These patients also deleted more nucleotides at the same junctions. Moderately but significantly shorter TCRB CDR3s were found in Type 1 diabetes patients in all four CD4+ subsets. Comparison showed that naive, central memory and Treg TCRB repertoires appeared more similar among patients than among healthy donors.

Specimen: naive CD4+ T cells from blood. This clonotype originated in a woman in her 30s with type 1 diabetes. The chain employs TRBV7-9 and TRBJ2-3; D is unresolved. CDR3 bases: TGTGCCAGCAGCTTTACTTACAGTACGCAGTATTTT. It codes for CASSFTYSTQYF.